This TCR beta chain was sequenced during a study of cytomegalovirus exposure and HLA in healthy donors (dated by TCRdb to 2017 to 2019). General notes on the study: In an earlier analysis of fewer than 750 of the donors, 250 to 300 Gb of sequence data and some 120 million unique TCR beta sequences from roughly 190 million T cells were reported. Genome-wide SNP genotypes for about 65% of the 666 donors were used in a later genetic analysis, which treated that subset as a discovery cohort. Using immunosequencing, the study profiled T cell repertoires from about 620 subjects and related those repertoires to cytomegalovirus serostatus. A separate validation cohort of 100 to 150 different subjects was used in addition to the approximately 700-subject first cohort. Every repertoire in the discovery cohort had been generated on one and the same sequencing platform. The study combined high-throughput TCR immunosequencing, statistical association of individual TCRs with disease status, and machine learning to predict cytomegalovirus infection status. Rather than drawing on any new phenotypic data, the later analysis identified candidate immune exposures from TCR beta sequences and the way those sequences occurred across donors. HLA typing covered class I and class II loci at four-digit resolution. Among about 410 genotyped donors of the cohort, an average of approximately 240,000 unique TCR beta nucleotide sequences was sequenced per donor, of which about 19% were non-productive. In a later analysis, previously published TCR beta repertoires from 550 to 750 donors were re-analyzed and high-resolution HLA genotyping was added so that TCR occurrence patterns could be studied. The study was designed to test whether signatures of past pathogen exposure could be identified by cataloging public T cell receptors. Approximately 310 gigabases of sequencing data and approximately 92 million unique TCR sequences made up an early release that covered approximately 620 HLA-typed donors. Typing coverage differed by locus: A, B, C, DRB1 and DQB1 were typed in about 629-640 donors, DQA1 in about 500, DPA1 in roughly 590, and DPB1 in roughly 450. Alongside the repertoire data, information on donor age, sex, ethnicity and CMV serostatus was compiled. An earlier analysis of some 500 of the donors applied high-throughput TCR beta sequencing to assess whether each TCR beta V gene segment acted as functional or pseudogenic. The genetic ancestry cluster associated with self-reported Caucasian donors included 81% of the 398 genotyped donors. Because of strong linkage in the cohort, five DR-DQ haplotypes were treated as single units for association and clustering.

The method behind the library was the immunoSEQ multiplex PCR assay. For the multiplex PCR, a mixture combining 60 forward primers for TCR Vbeta segments and 13 reverse primers for TCR Jbeta segments was used. The CDR3 region of rearranged TCR beta genes was amplified from genomic DNA by a multiplex PCR assay. On the Illumina HiSeq System, the amplified TCR beta libraries were sequenced as 87-base-pair reads. As for the authors' bioinformatics: A later analysis tallied tens of millions of unique TCR beta chains across the approximately 670 repertoires, and about 12 million of those chains were shared by two or more donors. Raw reads were error-corrected and collapsed into unique sequences by a nearest-neighbor algorithm in which closely related sequences were merged to remove PCR and sequencing errors. Alignment of CDR3 sequences to IMGT reference sequences was used to assign V, D and J gene segments. For a sequence to be retained, at least a six-nucleotide match to both a V gene segment and a J gene segment was required. Rearrangements were classified as productive when the CDR3 lacked stop codons and remained in frame with V and J, and all other rearrangements were classified as non-productive. CDR3 was defined by IMGT convention, running from the second conserved V-encoded cysteine to the conserved J-encoded phenylalanine. In an earlier analysis of more than 550 of the donors, sequences lacking an unambiguous match to a single V gene segment were excluded. In an earlier analysis of a few hundred of the donors, a V segment was called functional when productive rearrangements were above 56.7%, and segregating when the standard deviation between donors exceeded 5%. A statistical classification framework was developed to diagnose cytomegalovirus status using the catalog of TCR beta chain sequences. V and J gene assignment, in a later analysis, came from comparing TCR nucleotide sequences with IMGT/GENE-DB human TR gene sequences. The TCRdist pipeline was used in a later analysis to assign CDR3 sequences and most-parsimonious VDJ recombination scenarios. A later analysis defined each TCR beta chain by its CDR3 amino acid sequence plus V-gene family, and excluded reads lacking a unique V-gene family. A later analysis removed nearly 600 highly shared, low-generation-probability nucleotide sequences to deal with suspected cross-contamination and a sequencing artifact. In a later analysis, a clonal expansion index for each public chain was calculated from normalized within-repertoire ranks of inferred template counts. In a later analysis, generation probabilities were computed with a VDJ recombination model fitted to out-of-frame rearrangements, and the resulting probabilities were checked against IGoR. Hypergeometric tests were used in a later analysis to score TCR-TCR, TCR-HLA and TCR-CMV co-occurrence, with a repertoire-size bias correction applied to the TCR pairs. A later analysis estimated false discovery rates by permuting HLA or CMV assignments 20 times. In a later analysis, co-occurring TCRs were grouped using DBSCAN, and TCRdist sequence similarity was added for clustering within HLA-allele-positive subsets. For co-occurrence clustering, repertoires with fewer than 30,000 or more than 120,000 public chains were excluded, along with roughly 5 repertoires with anomalous nucleotide sharing. The table was pulled from immuneACCESS by TCRdb, which kept in-frame rearrangements only. Such tables lose some clones; where checked, under half of the loss comes from unresolved V genes, and the rest has no known cause. From that table come the V and J calls and clone size; the DNA was used to work out D and trimming. The sample profile shows about 160,000 clones; roughly 80% of them were found once. About 9.1% of the sample is taken by the ten largest.

The cohort comprised some 700 healthy bone marrow donors. At the time of sampling, every cohort member was nominally healthy, though immune exposures that went unrecorded were likely present. The donor was CMV seropositive and was included in the group of 250 to 350 seropositive cohort members. Every donor gave a peripheral blood sample, and the peripheral blood mononuclear cells from that sample were used for TCR beta sequencing. Genomic DNA extraction from the blood cell samples was performed with the Qiagen DNeasy Blood Extraction Kit. Comments on this clone: Its antigen is not yet known. It has no much larger one-base neighbor in the sample; base qualities were not kept.

Points the paper makes about the study in general: Presence/absence analyses assumed roughly uniform sequencing depth across donors, an assumption that may not hold. CMV serostatus was the only immune exposure information available for the cohort. HLA typing was unavailable for some donors at each locus, so association tests used only the typed subset. Correlated functional status among segregating V segments might reflect linkage disequilibrium, but an unknown experimental factor could not be ruled out. In a later analysis, HLA-associated TCR beta chains showed more clonal expansion and lower generation probabilities than non-associated chains that were equally common. A later analysis reported that several top co-occurrence clusters appeared linked to parvovirus B19, influenza, CMV and Epstein-Barr virus. A later analysis associated roughly 17,000 TCR beta sequences with specific HLA alleles at a false discovery rate of 0.05. A later genetic analysis reported fewer N-insertions in productive TCRs among donors in an Asian-associated ancestry cluster than the roughly 720-donor mean. A later analysis found that most CMV-associated TCR beta chains appeared HLA-restricted, with HLA associations seemingly driven largely by CMV exposure. It was suggested by the authors that the approach could potentially be generalized to other disease states and immunological phenotypes. The 87-base-pair reads could not distinguish some IMGT-functional V segments, including TRBV6-2 and TRBV6-3, so those segments were excluded. The sequencing pipeline was judged likely to have produced a cluster of highly shared sequence variants as a technical artifact. The study listed 150 to 200 TCR beta chains as associated with cytomegalovirus. A later analysis found that TCR association rates varied across HLA loci, with DRB1 alleles showing the most associated TCRs and HLA-C alleles the fewest. A further reported finding was that TCR beta sequences accurately predicted the HLA-A and HLA-B alleles for most subjects in the first cohort. Three of the identified cytomegalovirus-associated TCR beta chains were confirmed in vitro to be specific for cytomegalovirus antigens. Cytomegalovirus status was reported to be diagnosed by the classifier with high specificity and sensitivity in both the original and validation cohorts. In a later genetic analysis, a missense DCLRE1C variant was associated with V-gene and J-gene trimming of TCR beta chains, and the association was replicated in an independent cohort. Roughly 17 rarely observed V segments, including chromosome 9 orphons, were excluded from the earlier analysis of several hundred of the donors because counts were too low. Assigning TCR associations to individual alleles was difficult when HLA alleles, especially DR and DQ, strongly co-occurred. In an earlier analysis of under 600 of the donors, most TCR beta V segments were observed in productive rearrangements about 90% or about 30% of the time, broadly matching IMGT annotations. Across donors, most TCR sequences were observed very rarely, whereas some public TCRs were present in many individuals. This cohort had only TCR beta chains sequenced, and the lack of alpha or paired-chain data limited which features could be detected.

The germline V gene (reference sequence) gives CDR1 as SEHNR and CDR2 as FQNEAQ. V is cut back by 5 bases and J by 0 bases, with 6 bases in the junction unmatched. The CDR3 contains 15 residues, cysteine and phenylalanine counted. Only CDR3 DNA is held: 45 bases, read in frame from base 1. The source of this sequence is a man aged 18-30 years in good health and CMV-seropositive. The sequencing input was PBMCs. The sequence is built from TRBV7-9 and TRBJ1-1; TRBD1 agrees with 7 junctional bases. The sequenced DNA: TGTGCCAGCAGCCAGTCGACAGGGATGAACACTGAAGCTTTCTTT. Protein translation: CASSQSTGMNTEAFF.